These 20 T cell receptor beta chains were sequenced from one sample in a study of regulatory T cells in long-lasting Graves disease. Regarding time point: persistent/refractory GD, antithyroid drugs over 5 years with positive TRAb. Extracted RNA from PBMCs served as the source of the TCR library. Combining iRepertoire HTBI primers with Arm-PCR of CDR3 regions, the authors built TCR beta libraries. One entry per CDR3 protein, called by TCRdb with MiXCR from the multiplex PCR reads. This table holds 300,000 to 400,000 distinct CDR3 sequences, about 19% found once. The sequenced sample was peripheral blood mononuclear cells (PBMCs), obtained when the disease was refractory, from a patient treated with antithyroid drugs. The receptor set was obtained from a female donor with Graves disease.

This clonotype was seen a few times. This CDR3 reads CASSPPATVTGTEAFF. The CDR3, as DNA: TGTGCCAGCTCACCACCGGCGACGGTTACGGGGACTGAAGCTTTCTTT. This sequence joins TRBV18 and TRBJ1-1; D is unclear. CDR1 and CDR2 from the germline V gene are KGHSH and LQKENI. The CDR3 is 16 residues long. V was trimmed by 0 bases and J by 5 bases, leaving 16 bases between them.

Regarding this clonotype: A far larger clone differs by one base, so this is likely a read error. This CDR3 fails to terminate in the conserved phenylalanine or tryptophan, so it likely reflects a read error. The chain has TRBV7-6 and TRBJ2-7; 8 bases are a match to TRBD1. CDR1 is SGHVS and CDR2 is FNYEAQ in the germline V gene. The CDR3 is 14 amino acids. The V and J ends lost 0 bases and 6 bases, in that order; junction bases with no gene match: 4. The CDR3, as DNA: TGTGCCAGCAGCTTAGCTTCGACAGGGGTCGAGCAGTACCTC. Amino acids: CASSLASTGVEQYL.

This clonotype was seen at least ten times. In nucleotides, the CDR3 is TGTGCCAGCAGTTTAAGGCAGCTCGCTTTCTTT. Translating it yields CASSLRQLAFF. The J gene is TRBJ1-1, the V gene TRBV28, with D hard to call. The V end was cut by 2 bases, the J end by 11 bases, with 9 bases between. This CDR3 spans 11 amino acids. CDR1 and CDR2 (germline): MDHEN, SYDVKM.

This clonotype was seen repeatedly, ten times or more. The rearrangement joins TRBV12-3 or TRBV12-4 to TRBJ2-2, with D unclear. The CDR3 is 15 residues long. The germline V and J ends were trimmed by 5 bases and 4 bases, with 14 bases remaining between them. The CDR3 nucleotides are TGTGCCAGCAGTGAAAACCGGGCCCGCACCGGGGAGCTGTTTTTT. It specifies CASSENRARTGELFF.

At least ten counts were recorded for this clonotype. The chain recombines TRBV7-8 with TRBJ2-5; 7 positions match TRBD2. After removal of 2 bases from V and 1 base from J, the junction contained 4 bases not matched to a gene. The CDR3 sequence is 15 residues long. Germline V gene sequence: CDR1 SGHVS, CDR2 FQNEAQ. The CDR3 bases are TGTGCCAGCAGCTTAATATGGGGGGGCCAAGAGACCCAGTACTTC. Translation gives CASSLIWGGQETQYF.

This clonotype was detected many times. The chain uses TRBV7-9 and TRBJ1-2; no reliable D call. Trimming removed 1 base at V and 8 bases at J, with 14 bases between. The CDR3 sequence is 14 residues long. Germline-derived CDR1 and CDR2 are SEHNR and FQNEAQ (reference sequence). Here the CDR3 reads CASSLGRGSEGYTF. The DNA for the CDR3 is TGTGCCAGCAGCTTAGGTCGAGGGTCGGAAGGCTACACCTTC.

A remark on this clonotype: Without the conserved terminal phenylalanine or tryptophan, this CDR3 likely stems from a read error. The DNA is omitted, as the CDR3 cannot be located on it reliably, and the CDR3 follows TCRdb's listing. This sequence joins TRBV7-2 and TRBJ2-7; the D segment call TRBD2 is taken from the table without a DNA check. CDR1 is SGHTA and CDR2 is FQGNSA in the germline V gene. The CDR3 totals 9 residues, both ends included. The CDR3 protein is CASRRELAG.

At least ten counts were recorded for this clonotype. This chain connects TRBV3-1 to TRBJ1-1, with unresolved D. Per germline, CDR1 LGHDT and CDR2 YNNKEL (reference sequence). The CDR3 sequence is 13 residues long. Trimming pared 4 bases from V and 1 base from J, leaving 7 bases between. The CDR3 is CASSPWGNTEAFF. The CDR3 DNA reads as TGTGCCAGCAGCCCCTGGGGGAACACTGAAGCTTTCTTT.

This clonotype was found many times. The chain links TRBV2 to TRBJ2-5, with D perhaps matching TRBD2 (7 bases). The V end lost 7 bases, the J end lost 5 bases, and 17 bases lay between the germline ends. Germline V lookup: CDR1 SNHLY, CDR2 FYNNEI. The CDR3 has 14 residues. CDR3 nucleotide sequence: TGTGCCAGCACCCCGGGGGGCGCCCCCGAGACCCAGTACTTC. Amino acid sequence: CASTPGGAPETQYF.

This clonotype was counted ten times or more. The chain is built from TRBV27 and TRBJ1-2; D not resolved. Germline CDR1 MNHEY, CDR2 SMNVEV (reference sequence). This CDR3 spans 12 amino acids. Trimming took off 6 bases at V and 4 bases at J, with 9 bases between the two ends. The CDR3 spells CASRDETYGYTF. CDR3 coding DNA: TGTGCCAGCAGGGACGAAACCTATGGCTACACCTTC.

This clonotype was found many times. V is TRBV29-1 and J is TRBJ1-5, with D possibly matching TRBD1 (6 bases). In germline, CDR1 is SQVTM, CDR2 ANQGSEA. Trimming removed 6 bases from V and 3 bases from J, with 12 bases in between. The CDR3 runs to 13 residues. For the CDR3, the DNA is TGCAGCGTAGGAAGGGGACACAATCAGCCCCAGCATTTT. Translated, it gives CSVGRGHNQPQHF.

The chain recombines TRBV12-3 or TRBV12-4 with TRBJ2-7; D call uncertain. This CDR3 is built from 12 residues. V lost 8 bases, J lost 2 bases, and 10 bases lay in between. CDR3 DNA: TGTGCCAGCGTAGGCACCGCCTACGAGCAGTACTTC. Amino acids: CASVGTAYEQYF.

This clonotype showed up many times. The V and J genes are TRBV7-2 and TRBJ1-2; D not resolved. Trimming stripped 5 bases from V and 4 bases from J, with 14 bases between. Germline CDR1 reads SGHTA; CDR2 reads FQGNSA. The CDR3 loop spans 14 amino acids. The CDR3 sequence: CASSPRLSGYGYTF. The CDR3 DNA reads TGTGCCAGCAGCCCCCGGCTTTCGGGCTATGGCTACACCTTC.

The chain recombines TRBV5-6 with TRBJ2-5, with D tentatively TRBD2 (7 bases). Germline V gives CDR1 SGHDT, CDR2 YYEEEE. V was shortened by 0 bases and J by 5 bases, with 17 bases between the two germline ends. CDR3 length equals 16 residues. CDR3 sequence reads: CASSLGPPGGRETQYF. The CDR3 DNA sequence: TGTGCCAGCAGCTTGGGCCCCCCGGGGGGCAGGGAGACCCAGTACTTC.

The chain has TRBV5-1 and TRBJ1-1; no definite D call. V lost 4 bases and J lost 1, with 14 bases in between. The CDR3 has 15 amino acids. CDR1 SGHRS and CDR2 YFSETQ come from the germline V gene. CDR3 DNA sequence: TGCGCCAGCAGCACCGGCCCCCTAGGGAACACTGAAGCTTTCTTT. Residues: CASSTGPLGNTEAFF. Full variable domain (rest looked up from reference TRBV5-1 and TRBJ1-1): KAGVTQTPRYLIKTRGQQVTLSCSPISGHRSVSWYQQTPGQGLQFLFEYFSETQRNKGNFPGRFSGRQFSNSRSEMNVSTLELGDSALYLCASSTGPLGNTEAFFGQGTRLTVV.

This chain connects TRBV28 to TRBJ2-3; TRBD2 matches 8 bases. V lost 2 bases to trimming and J lost 4 bases; unmatched junction nucleotides: 5. The germline V gene encodes CDR1 MDHEN and CDR2 SYDVKM. The length of the CDR3 is 15 residues. The DNA for the CDR3 is TGTGCCAGCAGTTTACCAGCGGGAGTGGCAGATACGCAGTATTTT. It specifies CASSLPAGVADTQYF.

Worth noting for this clonotype: Its ends do not fully match the called genes, so a read error is possible. The chain combines TRBV11-3 with TRBJ2-3, with 10 bases aligning to TRBD2. Germline CDR1 is SGHNT and CDR2 is YENEEA. The CDR3 consists of 15 residues. Here the CDR3 DNA reads TGTGCCAGCAGCCGAGGACTAGCGGCGCCAGAGACGCAGTATTTT. As protein: CASSRGLAAPETQYF.

This clonotype was counted many times. The chain couples TRBV12-3 or TRBV12-4 to TRBJ1-6, with D tentatively TRBD1 (6 bases). This CDR3 contains 15 residues. The ends were cut back, 1 base at V and 7 bases at J, with 11 bases in the middle. In nucleotides, the CDR3 is TGTGCCAGCAGTTTAGAGGCGGGGGGCAATTCACCCCTCCACTTT. This codes for CASSLEAGGNSPLHF.

On this clonotype itself: Just one base apart from a much larger clone, this may be a read error. This rearrangement joins TRBV2 to TRBJ1-1, with D possibly matching TRBD1 (5 bases). Germline assignment: CDR1 SNHLY and CDR2 FYNNEI. The CDR3 is 14 residues long. The CDR3 DNA reads TGTGCCAGCACCCTGACGGAGGGGAACACTGAAGCTTCCTTT. Residues: CASTLTEGNTEASF.

This clonotype has ten or more counts. The gene calls are TRBV19 and TRBJ2-2; D is tentatively TRBD1 or TRBD2 (5 bases each). The CDR3 contains 13 residues. Per germline, CDR1 LNHDA and CDR2 SQIVND (reference sequence). Trimming took off 5 bases at V and 7 bases at J, with 11 bases between the two ends. CDR3 protein: CASSPRGNGELFF. Written as DNA, the CDR3 is TGTGCCAGTAGTCCTCGGGGCAACGGGGAGCTGTTTTTT.